These 28 T cell receptor beta chains were all obtained from the same sample, sequenced in a study of cytomegalovirus exposure and HLA in healthy donors. PCR used 60 Vbeta primers and 13 Jbeta primers. Profiling relied on immunoSEQ multiplex PCR, and the TCRdb table lists in-frame clones only, not all of them. The profile shows roughly 170,000 clones, almost 85% of them singletons. The specimen sequenced was PBMCs. The receptors shown here come from a girl between 10 and 17 years old in good health and CMV-seropositive.

V and J are TRBV30 and TRBJ1-1, with D maybe TRBD1 (5 bases). The CDR3 length is 16 residues. Germline CDR1 and CDR2: GTSNPN and SVGIG (reference sequence). V was pared by 2 bases and J by 2 bases, with 18 bases between. CDR3 residues: CAWSPPLPGGNTEAFF. The CDR3 DNA reads as TGTGCCTGGAGTCCACCCCTCCCCGGGGGTAACACTGAAGCTTTCTTT.

V is TRBV9 and J is TRBJ2-7; D is unclear. Trimming stripped 5 bases from V and 2 bases from J, with 17 bases between. The germline V gene has CDR1 SGDLS and CDR2 YYNGEE. The CDR3 has 15 amino acids. CDR3 residues: CASRVLPVPPYEQYF. The CDR3 nucleotides are TGTGCCAGCAGGGTCCTACCTGTCCCACCCTACGAGCAGTACTTC. Variable domain in full (rest from reference TRBV9 and TRBJ2-7): DSGVTQTPKHLITATGQRVTLRCSPRSGDLSVYWYQQSLDQGLQFLIQYYNGEERAKGNILERFSAQQFPDLHSELNLSSLELGDSALYFCASRVLPVPPYEQYFGPGTRLTVT.

The chain has TRBV11-3 and TRBJ2-1, with D perhaps matching TRBD2 (6 bases). The CDR3 length is 14 residues. Trimming took 7 bases from V and 2 from J, leaving 12 bases between them. Germline loops: CDR1 SGHNT, CDR2 YENEEA. This chain's CDR3 is CASTFGGAYNEQFF. The DNA of the CDR3 is TGTGCCAGCACCTTCGGAGGGGCCTACAATGAGCAGTTCTTC.

This chain uses TRBV25-1 with TRBJ1-1; the match to TRBD1 covers 12 bases. The CDR3 covers 15 residues. The germline V gene encodes CDR1 MGHDK and CDR2 SYGVNS. Germline trimming cut 3 bases from V and 7 bases from J; bases unmatched to any gene: 6. CDR3 coding DNA: TGTGCCAGCAGTGATGGGACAGGGGGCTCCCGTGAAGCTTTCTTT. Protein product: CASSDGTGGSREAFF.

This clone was seen more than once but under ten times. The chain combines TRBV7-8 with TRBJ2-7; D is perhaps TRBD1 (6 bases). The germline V and J ends were trimmed by 5 bases and 0 bases, with 17 bases remaining between them. The germline CDR1 and CDR2 sequences are SGHVS and FQNEAQ. The CDR3 consists of 16 residues. The CDR3 sequence is CASSNHPDRPSYEQYF. CDR3 coding DNA: TGTGCCAGCAGCAATCATCCCGACAGGCCCTCCTACGAGCAGTACTTC.

The chain recombines TRBV27 with TRBJ2-3; 9 bases agree with TRBD2. Germline lookup yields CDR1 MNHEY and CDR2 SMNVEV (reference sequence). The CDR3 is 16 residues long. After removal of 6 bases from V and 4 bases from J, the junction contained 11 bases not matched to a gene. The DNA for the CDR3 is TGTGCCAGCAGATCCGCTGCGGGGGGGCGGGCAGATACGCAGTATTTT. Protein product: CASRSAAGGRADTQYF.

The chain recombines TRBV6-6 with TRBJ1-2; D ambiguous. CDR1 and CDR2 from the germline V gene are MNHNY and SVGAGI (reference sequence). The CDR3 spans 13 residues. V was trimmed by 6 bases and J by 1 base, leaving 9 bases between them. The CDR3 sequence is CASSPQYNYGYTF. CDR3 DNA: TGTGCCAGCAGCCCACAGTATAACTATGGCTACACCTTC.

This clone was detected a few times. This sequence joins TRBV5-4 and TRBJ1-2, with D perhaps TRBD1 (5 bases). The CDR3 totals 12 residues. Germline CDR1 SGHNT, CDR2 YYREEE (reference sequence). V was shortened by 4 bases and J by 6 bases, with 10 bases between the two germline ends. CDR3 in amino acids: CASSPWGDGYTF. The CDR3 nucleotides are TGTGCCAGCAGCCCATGGGGGGATGGCTACACCTTC.

The J gene is TRBJ1-3, the V gene TRBV30, with 8 bases identical to TRBD1. Trimming took 2 bases from V and 4 from J; bases not matched to a gene: 25. The CDR3 is made up of 21 amino acids. Per the germline V gene, CDR1 is GTSNPN and CDR2 is SVGIG (reference sequence). CDR3 residues: CAWSSTPGQATFGGFGNTIYF. CDR3 nucleotides: TGTGCCTGGAGTTCCACCCCGGGACAGGCGACGTTCGGTGGGTTCGGAAACACCATATATTTT.

This sequence joins TRBV5-5 and TRBJ2-1, with TRBD1 matching 7 bases. The CDR3 consists of 18 residues. Trimming at V came to 1 base and at J to 5 bases, leaving 15 bases not matched to a gene. CDR1 and CDR2 from the germline V gene are SGHKS and YYEKEE (reference sequence). In DNA form, the CDR3 reads TGTGCCAGCAGCTTGCCTCGGTTCAGGGCAGGGGGAAACAATGAGCAGTTCTTC. Translated, it gives CASSLPRFRAGGNNEQFF.

The chain couples TRBV10-1 to TRBJ2-1, with a tentative D call TRBD2 (5 bases). V was pared by 6 bases and J by 6 bases, with 15 bases between. The CDR3 is 14 amino acids. CDR1 WNHNN and CDR2 SYGVQD come from the germline V gene (reference sequence). The CDR3 region is CASSPRASGNEQFF. CDR3 coding DNA: TGCGCCAGCAGCCCTCGGGCCAGCGGCAATGAGCAGTTCTTC.

This clone came up a few times. The V call is TRBV5-1, the J call TRBJ2-2; 10 bases agree with TRBD1. The CDR3 consists of 14 residues. The V gene's germline CDR1 is SGHRS and CDR2 YFSETQ. The V and J ends lost 5 bases and 6 bases, in that order; junction bases with no gene match: 4. CDR3 in amino acids: CASRPDRGAGELFF. The CDR3 coding sequence is TGCGCCAGCAGACCGGACAGGGGGGCCGGGGAGCTGTTTTTT.

This clone has a handful of counts. This chain links TRBV6-5 with TRBJ2-7, with 7 bases matching TRBD1. Germline values: CDR1 MNHEY, CDR2 SVGAGI. The CDR3 runs to 13 residues. V was pared by 7 bases and J by 1 base, with 4 bases of the junction left unmatched. The CDR3 coding sequence is TGTGCCAGCAAATGGACAGGTTCCTACGAGCAGTACTTC. Translating gives CASKWTGSYEQYF.

The V and J genes are TRBV11-2 and TRBJ2-3; 8 bases match TRBD2. The CDR3 runs 16 residues. The V and J ends lost 7 bases and 4 bases, in that order; junction bases with no gene match: 13. The germline gives CDR1 SGHAT, CDR2 FQNNGV. The CDR3 protein is CASTSAGGSSADTQYF. CDR3 nucleotides: TGTGCCAGCACCTCCGCGGGGGGCTCGAGTGCAGATACGCAGTATTTT.

The CDR3 protein is CASSQAYSSIEAFF. The CDR3 DNA is TGTGCCAGCAGCCAAGCTTACAGCAGCATTGAAGCTTTCTTT. This chain joins TRBV14 and TRBJ1-1; D is ambiguous. V gave up 1 base and J gave up 7 bases, with 13 bases separating them. The length of the CDR3 is 14 residues. Per the germline V gene, CDR1 is SGHDN and CDR2 is FVKESK.

The chain is built from TRBV7-9 and TRBJ2-3, with D tentatively TRBD2 (6 bases). V lost 4 bases and J lost 3, with 17 bases in between. CDR1 and CDR2 (germline): SEHNR, FQNEAQ (reference sequence). The CDR3 has 16 amino acids. The CDR3 coding sequence is TGTGCCAGCAGCTCCCGGAGGGCGCAAACAACAGATACGCAGTATTTT. Amino acid sequence: CASSSRRAQTTDTQYF.

Here the CDR3 DNA reads TGTGCCAGTAGTATAGGGGAGATAACTGAAGCTTTCTTT. This sequence encodes CASSIGEITEAFF. The chain couples TRBV19 to TRBJ1-1, with D unresolved. Germline CDR1 LNHDA, CDR2 SQIVND (reference sequence). Trimming took 1 base from V and 5 from J, leaving 8 bases between them. The CDR3 has 13 residues. Full variable domain (missing parts from reference TRBV19 and TRBJ1-1): DGGITQSPKYLFRKEGQNVTLSCEQNLNHDAMYWYRQDPGQGLRLIYYSQIVNDFQKGDIAEGYSVSREKKESFPLTVTSAQKNPTAFYLCASSIGEITEAFFGQGTRLTVV.

This chain joins TRBV9 and TRBJ2-1; D is possibly TRBD2 (6 bases). The CDR3 contains 16 residues. CDR1 SGDLS and CDR2 YYNGEE come from the germline V gene. V was clipped by 0 bases and J by 4 bases, with 14 bases between them. DNA of the CDR3: TGTGCCAGCAGCGTAGAAGGTGGGGGGTTGTACAATGAGCAGTTCTTC. Encoded protein: CASSVEGGGLYNEQFF.

This clone has just a few counts. This chain links TRBV27 with TRBJ1-5; weak D call: TRBD1 (6 bases). V lost 6 bases and J 7 bases, leaving 10 bases between the germline ends. CDR1 MNHEY and CDR2 SMNVEV come from the germline V gene (reference sequence). The CDR3 spans 12 residues. The CDR3 region has the DNA TGTGCCAGCAGCGTTGGGGGCCAGCCCCAGCATTTT. This gives the protein CASSVGGQPQHF.

This chain links TRBV5-6 with TRBJ2-1; 7 bases match TRBD2. The V gene's germline CDR1 is SGHDT and CDR2 YYEEEE. The length of the CDR3 is 14 residues. V was clipped by 2 bases and J by 6 bases; unmatched bases: 5. CDR3 DNA: TGTGCCAGCAGCTTTAACAGCGGGGTCAATGAGCAGTTCTTC. This codes for CASSFNSGVNEQFF.

The chain links TRBV9 to TRBJ2-2, with a tentative D call TRBD1 (6 bases). The V gene's germline CDR1 is SGDLS and CDR2 YYNGEE. There are 16 residues in the CDR3. V was clipped by 4 bases and J by 6 bases, with 19 bases between them. The CDR3: CASSTTTGIGAGELFF. The CDR3, as DNA: TGTGCCAGCAGCACCACTACAGGGATCGGAGCCGGGGAGCTGTTTTTT.

The J gene is TRBJ1-6, the V gene TRBV5-6; the match to TRBD1 covers 8 bases. The CDR3 runs to 15 residues. The V gene end was trimmed by 0 bases and the J gene end by 6 bases; junction bases not matched to a gene: 2. Germline assignment: CDR1 SGHDT and CDR2 YYEEEE. The CDR3 is CASSLGTGSNSPLHF. Written as DNA, the CDR3 is TGTGCCAGCAGCTTGGGGACAGGGAGTAATTCACCCCTCCACTTT.

The chain links TRBV7-8 to TRBJ1-2; TRBD1 aligns across 10 bases. This CDR3 region has 17 residues. V was pared by 5 bases and J by 6 bases, with 15 bases of the junction left unmatched. Looked up from germline, CDR1 is SGHVS and CDR2 is FQNEAQ. The CDR3: CASSAYKKTGGFHGYTF. The CDR3 DNA is TGTGCCAGCAGCGCGTATAAGAAGACAGGGGGCTTCCATGGCTACACCTTC.

This sequence joins TRBV30 and TRBJ2-3, with D hard to call. Germline V gene lookup returns CDR1 GTSNPN and CDR2 SVGIG (reference sequence). The CDR3 extends over 13 amino acids. V lost 0 bases and J 2 bases, leaving 6 bases between the germline ends. CDR3 in amino acids: CAWSVSYTDTQYF. In nucleotides, the CDR3 is TGTGCCTGGAGTGTCTCTTACACAGATACGCAGTATTTT.

This clone was picked up a small number of times. The V call is TRBV21-1, the J call TRBJ1-1; the table calls TRBD1, which could not be checked here. TRBV21-1 is annotated as a pseudogene. The CDR3 runs to 14 residues. The CDR3 sequence is CASSKETDECEAFF. CDR3 DNA sequence: TGTGCCAGCAGCAAGGAGACAGATGAGTGCGAAGCTTTCTTT.

The chain employs TRBV11-3 and TRBJ1-1; 7 nucleotides align to TRBD1. Trimming removed 2 bases from V and 2 bases from J; junction bases left unmatched: 5. This CDR3 is built from 15 residues. CDR1 and CDR2 from the germline V gene are SGHNT and YENEEA. The CDR3, as DNA: TGTGCCAGCAGCTTATCCGGGACAGTCAACACTGAAGCTTTCTTT. It specifies CASSLSGTVNTEAFF. The full variable domain, its missing parts supplied by reference TRBV11-3 and TRBJ1-1, is EAGVVQSPRYKIIEKKQPVAFWCNPISGHNTLYWYLQNLGQGPELLIRYENEEAVDDSQLPKDRFSAERLKGVDSTLKIQPAELGDSAVYLCASSLSGTVNTEAFFGQGTRLTVV.

This clone was observed a single time. The chain combines TRBV5-1 with TRBJ2-5, with 9 positions matching TRBD1. The J segment lost 9 bases and the V segment lost 5 bases, leaving 14 bases of the junction unmatched. The CDR3 length is 15 residues. Germline CDR1 reads SGHRS; CDR2 reads YFSETQ. The CDR3 loop reads CASRPGQGGGTPQYF. The CDR3 nucleotides read TGCGCCAGCAGACCGGGACAGGGTGGAGGTACCCCCCAGTACTTC.

V gene TRBV27 combines with J gene TRBJ1-1, with a possible D match to TRBD1 (5 bases). CDR3 length: 15 residues. Germline loops: CDR1 MNHEY, CDR2 SMNVEV (reference sequence). Trimming removed 6 bases from V and 5 bases from J, with 19 bases in between. CDR3: CASSPQVGRGTEAFF. The CDR3 bases are TGTGCCAGCAGCCCTCAGGTGGGGCGGGGTACTGAAGCTTTCTTT.